These 10 T cell receptor beta chains share one sample of origin, sequenced in a study of blood T cell repertoires in COVID-19. Some clones are missing from TCRdb's copy, which holds only in-frame ones; the method was immunoSEQ multiplex PCR. In the table there are some 80,000 clones, approximately 82% of which are singletons. The material sequenced was peripheral blood. These receptors were obtained from a woman in her 70s with acute or convalescent COVID-19.

The chain joins TRBV6-1 to TRBJ2-7; 10 bases map to TRBD2. CDR1 is MNHNS, CDR2 SASEGT, per germline. The CDR3 is 17 amino acids. Trimming removed 4 bases from V and 6 bases from J; junction bases left unmatched: 15. The CDR3 region is CASSGTSGTPGFLEQYF. Here the CDR3 DNA reads TGTGCCAGCAGTGGGACTAGCGGCACCCCCGGGTTCCTCGAGCAGTACTTC.

The chain carries TRBV5-1 and TRBJ2-7; 7 nucleotides line up with TRBD1. Trimming cost V 2 bases and J 2 bases; bases outside gene matches: 4. This CDR3 has 14 residues. Germline loops: CDR1 SGHRS, CDR2 YFSETQ. Here the CDR3 DNA reads TGCGCCAGCAGCTTTGACAGGGCCGCCTACGAGCAGTACTTC. Translated: CASSFDRAAYEQYF.

This clone has just a few counts. The chain couples TRBV19 to TRBJ2-1, with TRBD1 as a possible D gene (5 bases). V shed 1 base and J shed 5 bases, with 9 bases lying between them. The CDR3 totals 14 residues. Germline V gives CDR1 LNHDA, CDR2 SQIVND (reference sequence). The CDR3 sequence is CASSIVQGNNEQFF. As DNA, the CDR3 is TGTGCCAGTAGTATAGTGCAGGGTAACAATGAGCAGTTCTTC.

The V gene is TRBV27, the J gene TRBJ2-3; 9 nucleotides align to TRBD2. This CDR3 comprises 19 residues. Germline assignment: CDR1 MNHEY and CDR2 SMNVEV (reference sequence). The V gene end was trimmed by 5 bases and the J gene end by 2 bases; junction bases not matched to a gene: 17. The CDR3 region is CASSLRVAVGLANTDTQYF. DNA for the CDR3: TGTGCCAGCAGTCTACGGGTAGCTGTAGGACTAGCGAACACAGATACGCAGTATTTT.

The chain recombines TRBV6-6 with TRBJ1-5, with D unresolved. Germline V gene lookup returns CDR1 MNHNY and CDR2 SVGAGI (reference sequence). This CDR3 contains 13 residues. V lost 3 bases and J lost 7, with 10 bases in between. In DNA form, the CDR3 reads TGTGCCAGCAGTTATATCGCAGGACAGCCCCAGCATTTT. Its protein is CASSYIAGQPQHF.

CDR3 protein: CASSENLAGALEQYF. The CDR3 region has the DNA TGTGCCAGCAGTGAAAATCTAGCGGGAGCGCTCGAGCAGTACTTC. The rearrangement joins TRBV6-1 to TRBJ2-7; 10 bases align to TRBD2. Unmatched junction bases numbered 7, after V lost 2 bases and J lost 6 bases. Germline CDR1 reads MNHNS; CDR2 reads SASEGT. The CDR3 consists of 15 residues.

The chain recombines TRBV2 with TRBJ1-5; 8 nucleotides line up with TRBD1. CDR3 size: 15 residues. J was trimmed by 5 bases and V by 7 bases; bases with no gene match: 10. Looked up from germline, CDR1 is SNHLY and CDR2 is FYNNEI. CDR3 loop: CASKTWQGAHQPQHF. The CDR3 nucleotides read TGTGCCAGCAAGACCTGGCAGGGGGCACATCAGCCCCAGCATTTT.

V usage is TRBV7-9 and J usage is TRBJ2-5; D gene ambiguous. Trimming cost V 5 bases and J 4 bases, with 8 bases left between them. The V gene's germline CDR1 is SEHNR and CDR2 FQNEAQ (reference sequence). The CDR3 totals 12 residues. The CDR3 is CASSLTRETQYF. The CDR3 DNA reads TGTGCCAGCAGCCTTACAAGAGAGACCCAGTACTTC. The complete variable domain, with remaining parts taken from reference TRBV7-9 and TRBJ2-5, reads DTGVSQNPRHKITKRGQNVTFRCDPISEHNRLYWYRQTLGQGPEFLTYFQNEAQLEKSRLLSDRFSAERPKGSFSTLEIQRTEQGDSAMYLCASSLTRETQYFGPGTRLLVL.

The table lists this clone with a few counts. This sequence joins TRBV25-1 and TRBJ2-1; 8 bases agree with TRBD2. This CDR3 is 14 amino acids long. The trim removed 4 bases at V and 8 bases at J, leaving 7 bases unmatched. The germline V gene encodes CDR1 MGHDK and CDR2 SYGVNS. CDR3 sequence reads: CASSGTSTAHEQFF. CDR3 nucleotides: TGTGCCAGCAGTGGGACTAGCACCGCCCATGAGCAGTTCTTC.

This chain links TRBV9 with TRBJ2-3; TRBD2 matches at 10 bases. The J segment lost 3 bases and the V segment lost 0 bases, leaving 13 bases of the junction unmatched. The CDR3 spans 19 residues. Germline CDR1 is SGDLS and CDR2 is YYNGEE. The CDR3 bases are TGTGCCAGCAGCGTAGAGGGACTAGCGACCCCCCTTGGGACAGATACGCAGTATTTT. This gives the protein CASSVEGLATPLGTDTQYF.